Reported below is one TCR beta chain. The antigen remains undetermined. An end of the junction does not agree with germline; a read error may underlie this. Produced via immunoSEQ multiplex PCR; TCRdb's table is partial and in-frame only. The sample shows tens of thousands of clones, roughly 94% of them seen only once. Germline values: CDR1 SNHLY, CDR2 FYNNEI. The CDR3 spans 15 residues. The entry originates in a study of OX40 agonist ivuxolimab in advanced cancers. In the study overall: Dose-escalation patients suffered from hepatocellular carcinoma, melanoma, renal cell or head and neck cancer.

Whole-study results and caveats: The expanded peripheral T cells' antigen specificity was not determined. At 0.1 to 3.0 mg/kg, CD4+ and CD8+ blood T cells expanded clonally by week 6. Researchers report that CD8+ T cells had, on average, more expanded clones than CD4+.

This receptor was identified in an adult with an advanced solid tumor such as melanoma, head and neck, liver or kidney cancer. Sequenced here: CD4+ or CD8+ T cells sorted from blood, sampled in a trial of the OX40 agonist ivuxolimab. The V call is TRBV2, the J call TRBJ1-6; D unresolved. The CDR3 protein is CASSDRESSNSPLHF. The DNA for the CDR3 is TGTGCCAGCAGTGACCGGGAATCCTCTAATTCACCCCTCCACTTT.